This TCR beta chain is from a study of blood T cells in healthy people across ages. Germline V CDR1 and CDR2: DFQATT, SNEGSKA (reference sequence). The V gene end was trimmed by 6 bases and the J gene end by 4 bases; junction bases not matched to a gene: 8. The CDR3 covers 13 residues. General observations from the study: Comparison with aged donors showed that long-lived donors had more naive CD4+ cells and higher diversity.

Combining a sample-barcoded 5' primer with a J-beta primer mix, a second PCR ran for roughly 7 to 12 cycles. Every sample produced at least 3 million CDR3-containing paired-end reads. TCRdb re-called the 5' RACE reads through MiXCR, storing one row per CDR3 protein. This table holds about 1,400,000 distinct CDR3 sequences, around 59% found once. This clonotype was counted at least ten times. Antigen: not known. The TCR originated in a man between 18 and 35 years old in good health. The sample comprised blood. V usage is TRBV20-1 and J usage is TRBJ2-7, with 8 bases fitting TRBD1. The CDR3, as DNA: TGCAGTGCCTTCGCTGACAGGGGATACGAGCAGTACTTC. As protein: CSAFADRGYEQYF.